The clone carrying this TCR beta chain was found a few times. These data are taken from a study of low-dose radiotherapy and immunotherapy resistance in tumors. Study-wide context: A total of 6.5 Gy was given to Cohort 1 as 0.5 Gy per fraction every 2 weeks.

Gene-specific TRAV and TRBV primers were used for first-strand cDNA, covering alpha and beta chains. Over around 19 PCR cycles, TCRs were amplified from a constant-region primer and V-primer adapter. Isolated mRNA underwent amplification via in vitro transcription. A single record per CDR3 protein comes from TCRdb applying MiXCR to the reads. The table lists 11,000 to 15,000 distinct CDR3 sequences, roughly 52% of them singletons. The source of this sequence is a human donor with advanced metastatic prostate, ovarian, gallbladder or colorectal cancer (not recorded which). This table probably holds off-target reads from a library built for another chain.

The CDR3 reads CASSQGLRELFF. The CDR3 DNA reads as TGTGCCAGCAGCCAGGGCCTTCGGGAGCTGTTTTTT. V usage is TRBV9 and J usage is TRBJ2-2; a weak D match, TRBD1 (5 bases). Germline V gene lookup returns CDR1 SGDLS and CDR2 YYNGEE. The CDR3 runs 12 residues. V lost 4 bases and J lost 9, with 10 bases in between. Together with reference TRBV9 and TRBJ2-2, the CDR3 gives the full variable domain: DSGVTQTPKHLITATGQRVTLRCSPRSGDLSVYWYQQSLDQGLQFLIQYYNGEERAKGNILERFSAQQFPDLHSELNLSSLELGDSALYFCASSQGLRELFFGEGSRLTVL.